These T cell receptor beta chains were read from a single sample in a study of shared clonotypes between healthy human individuals. Repertoires were generated with immunoSEQ multiplex PCR, while TCRdb's copy carries only in-frame clones and drops some. Of about 2.1 million clones listed, approximately 92% are singletons. The sequenced sample was naive CD8+ T cells from PBMCs. Receptor source: a man between 18 and 29 years old in good health. Some clones in this sample may be carry-over from other donors' samples. The CDR3 runs from the conserved cysteine through the conserved F or W. Each record gives: D gene, J gene, clone size, V gene, CDR3 DNA, CDR3 protein. A D gene is named only where the DNA matches it firmly. Expanded clones are given a class, and other clones once, few, many or no size at all.

D: TRBD1; J: TRBJ2-7; size: -; V: TRBV4-2; DNA: TGTGCCAGCAGCCAATTATGGGACAGGGGTACCTACGAGCAGTACTTC; CDR3: CASSQLWDRGTYEQYF
D: TRBD2; J: TRBJ2-2; size: -; V: TRBV11-2; DNA: TGTGCCAGCAGCTCCTCCCCGGGACTAGCCGGGGAGCTGTTTTTT; CDR3: CASSSSPGLAGELFF
D: -; J: TRBJ2-7; size: once; V: TRBV9; DNA: TGTGCCAGCAGCGCCTCGGACGGCTACGAGCAGTACTTC; CDR3: CASSASDGYEQYF
D: -; J: TRBJ2-7; size: -; V: TRBV19; DNA: TGTGCCAGTAGTATTTTCGGGAATTACGAGCAGTACTTC; CDR3: CASSIFGNYEQYF
D: TRBD2; J: TRBJ2-7; size: few; V: TRBV7-8; DNA: TGTGCCAGCAGCTTAGTACCTAGCGGGAGCTACGAGCAGTACTTC; CDR3: CASSLVPSGSYEQYF
D: -; J: TRBJ2-1; size: -; V: TRBV9; DNA: TGTGCCAGCAGCACTGGACTGAGGGATGAGCAGTTCTTC; CDR3: CASSTGLRDEQFF
D: -; J: TRBJ2-7; size: -; V: TRBV7-2; DNA: TGTGCCAGCAGCTTAGCGTTGGCTACCTCCTACGAGCAGTACTTC; CDR3: CASSLALATSYEQYF
D: TRBD2; J: TRBJ2-3; size: -; V: TRBV7-2; DNA: TGTGCCAGCAGCTTGCTAGCGGGAGGGCCAACAGATACGCAGTATTTT; CDR3: CASSLLAGGPTDTQYF
D: -; J: TRBJ1-5; size: -; V: TRBV27; DNA: TGTGCCAGCAGTGAGTGGGCAGGGCTCAATCAGCCCCAGCATTTT; CDR3: CASSEWAGLNQPQHF
D: TRBD1; J: TRBJ2-7; size: -; V: TRBV28; DNA: TGTGCCAGTGCCGGGACAGGGGACTACGAGCAGTACTTC; CDR3: CASAGTGDYEQYF
D: -; J: TRBJ1-2; size: -; V: TRBV30; DNA: TGTGCCTGGAGTTCGGGCTCGTCCTTTGCGAATGGCTACACCTTC; CDR3: CAWSSGSSFANGYTF
D: -; J: TRBJ2-7; size: -; V: TRBV11-2; DNA: TGTGCCAGCAGCTTAGAGGGACGGCCTTCCTACGAGCAGTACTTC; CDR3: CASSLEGRPSYEQYF
D: -; J: TRBJ1-5; size: -; V: TRBV7-8; DNA: TGTGCCAGCAGCTTACCACCGAATGGCCGGCAGCCCCAGCATTTT; CDR3: CASSLPPNGRQPQHF
D: TRBD1; J: TRBJ2-1; size: -; V: TRBV10-3; DNA: TGTGCCATCAGTGCCAACCGGGACAGGGGTCATGAGCAGTTCTTC; CDR3: CAISANRDRGHEQFF
D: TRBD1; J: TRBJ1-1; size: -; V: TRBV27; DNA: TGTGCCAGCAGTTTATTGAGACAGGGCGCTGAAGCTTTCTTT; CDR3: CASSLLRQGAEAFF
D: -; J: TRBJ2-7; size: once; V: TRBV13; DNA: TGTGCCAGCAGCTTCGCGAGGCAGACCGGGAGCTACGAGCAGTACTTC; CDR3: CASSFARQTGSYEQYF
D: TRBD2; J: TRBJ2-1; size: -; V: TRBV19; DNA: TGTGCCAGTAGTCTCCTTGCGGGAGGACCTTACAATGAGCAGTTCTTC; CDR3: CASSLLAGGPYNEQFF